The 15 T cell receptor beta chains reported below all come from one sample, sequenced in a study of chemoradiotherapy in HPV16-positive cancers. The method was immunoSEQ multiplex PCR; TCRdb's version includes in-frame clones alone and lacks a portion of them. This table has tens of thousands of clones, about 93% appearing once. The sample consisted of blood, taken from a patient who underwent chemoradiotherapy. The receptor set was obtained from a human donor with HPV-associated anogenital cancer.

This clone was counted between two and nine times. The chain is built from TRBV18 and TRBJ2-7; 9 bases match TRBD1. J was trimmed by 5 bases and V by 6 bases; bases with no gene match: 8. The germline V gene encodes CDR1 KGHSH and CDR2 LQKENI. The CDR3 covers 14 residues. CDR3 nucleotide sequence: TGTGCCAGCTCCCCCGGGACAGGGAGGAACGAGCAGTACTTC. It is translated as CASSPGTGRNEQYF.

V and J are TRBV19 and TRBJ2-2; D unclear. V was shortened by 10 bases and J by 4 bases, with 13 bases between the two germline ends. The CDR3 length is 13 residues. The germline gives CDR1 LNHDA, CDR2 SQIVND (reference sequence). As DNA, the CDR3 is TGTGCCACCCAGCATGTGCTCACCGGGGAGCTGTTTTTT. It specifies CATQHVLTGELFF.

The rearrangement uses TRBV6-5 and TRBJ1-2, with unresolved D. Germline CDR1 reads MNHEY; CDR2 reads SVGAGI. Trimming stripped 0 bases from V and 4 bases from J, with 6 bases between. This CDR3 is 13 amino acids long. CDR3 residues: CASSYSGSYGYTF. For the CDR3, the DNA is TGTGCCAGCAGTTACTCCGGGTCCTATGGCTACACCTTC.

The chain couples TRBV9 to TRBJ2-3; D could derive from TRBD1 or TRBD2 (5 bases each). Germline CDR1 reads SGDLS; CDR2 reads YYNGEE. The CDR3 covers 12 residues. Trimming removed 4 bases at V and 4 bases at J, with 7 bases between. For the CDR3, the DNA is TGTGCCAGCAGCCTGGGACCAGATACGCAGTATTTT. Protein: CASSLGPDTQYF.

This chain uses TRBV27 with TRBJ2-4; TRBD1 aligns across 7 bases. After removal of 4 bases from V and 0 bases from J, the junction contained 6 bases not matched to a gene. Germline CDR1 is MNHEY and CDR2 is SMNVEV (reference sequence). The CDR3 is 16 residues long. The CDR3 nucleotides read TGTGCCAGCAGTTCCGGGACAGTCTTAGCCAAAAACATTCAGTACTTC. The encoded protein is CASSSGTVLAKNIQYF.

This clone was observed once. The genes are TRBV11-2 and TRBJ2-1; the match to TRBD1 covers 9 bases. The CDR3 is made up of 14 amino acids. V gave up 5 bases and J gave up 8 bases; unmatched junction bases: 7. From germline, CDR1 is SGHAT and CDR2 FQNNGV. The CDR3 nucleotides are TGTGCCAGCAGCCCAACTACAGGGGGCCATGAGCAGTTCTTC. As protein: CASSPTTGGHEQFF.

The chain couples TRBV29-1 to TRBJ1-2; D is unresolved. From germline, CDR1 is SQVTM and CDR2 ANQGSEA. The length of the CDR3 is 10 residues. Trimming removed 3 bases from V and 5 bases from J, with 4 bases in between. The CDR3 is CSVEGYGYTF. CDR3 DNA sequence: TGCAGCGTTGAGGGGTATGGCTACACCTTC.

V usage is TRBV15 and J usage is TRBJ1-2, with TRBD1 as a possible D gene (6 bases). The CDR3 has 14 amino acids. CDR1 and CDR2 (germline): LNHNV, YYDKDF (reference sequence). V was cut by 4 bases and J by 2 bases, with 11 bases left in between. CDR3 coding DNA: TGTGCCACCAGCAAGGACAGACGAAACTATGGCTACACCTTC. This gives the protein CATSKDRRNYGYTF.

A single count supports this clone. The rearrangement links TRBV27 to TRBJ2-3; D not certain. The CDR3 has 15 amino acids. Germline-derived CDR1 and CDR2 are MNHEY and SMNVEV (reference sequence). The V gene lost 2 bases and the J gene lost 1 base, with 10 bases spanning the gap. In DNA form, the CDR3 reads TGTGCCAGCAGTTTAAACGACGGGCGCACAGATACGCAGTATTTT. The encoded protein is CASSLNDGRTDTQYF.

Here the CDR3 DNA reads TGTGCCAGCTCGCCCACTACAGGGGGCGATGAGCAGTTCTTC. Its protein product is CASSPTTGGDEQFF. V usage is TRBV11-3 and J usage is TRBJ2-1, with TRBD1 identical over 9 bases. This CDR3 has 14 residues. Germline assignment: CDR1 SGHNT and CDR2 YENEEA. J was trimmed by 8 bases and V by 8 bases; bases with no gene match: 10.

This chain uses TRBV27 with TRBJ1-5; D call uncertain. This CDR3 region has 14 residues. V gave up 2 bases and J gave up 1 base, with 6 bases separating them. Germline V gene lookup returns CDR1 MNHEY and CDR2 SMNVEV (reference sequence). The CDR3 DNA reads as TGTGCCAGCAGTTTACGGGAGAGCAATCAGCCCCAGCATTTT. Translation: CASSLRESNQPQHF.

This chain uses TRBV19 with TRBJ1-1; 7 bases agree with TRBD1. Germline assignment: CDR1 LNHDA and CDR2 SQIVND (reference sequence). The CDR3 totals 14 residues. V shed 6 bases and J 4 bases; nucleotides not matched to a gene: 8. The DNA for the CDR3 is TGTGCCAGTAGCCCCGGGACAGTGGGCACTGAAGCTTTCTTT. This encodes CASSPGTVGTEAFF.

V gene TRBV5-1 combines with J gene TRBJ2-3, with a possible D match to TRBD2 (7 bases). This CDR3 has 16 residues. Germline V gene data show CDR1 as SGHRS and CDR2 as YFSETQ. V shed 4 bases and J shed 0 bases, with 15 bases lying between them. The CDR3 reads CASSPGGARSTDTQYF. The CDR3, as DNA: TGCGCCAGCAGCCCTGGGGGGGCGCGTAGCACAGATACGCAGTATTTT.

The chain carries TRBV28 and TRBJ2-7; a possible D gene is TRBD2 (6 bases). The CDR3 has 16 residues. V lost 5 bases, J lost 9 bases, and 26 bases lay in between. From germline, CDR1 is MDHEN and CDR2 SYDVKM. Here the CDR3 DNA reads TGTGCCAGCAGTCTCCCGGGCCCGCGGGACCTCGTCGGGCAGTACTTC. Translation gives CASSLPGPRDLVGQYF.

CDR3 in amino acids: CASSLRGNSYGYTF. The CDR3 nucleotides are TGTGCCAGCAGCCTCAGGGGGAATAGCTATGGCTACACCTTC. This sequence joins TRBV6-1 and TRBJ1-2; 7 nucleotides match TRBD1. V trimming: 6 bases; J trimming: 4 bases; junction bases outside the gene matches: 8. The CDR3 extends over 14 amino acids. Germline assignment: CDR1 MNHNS and CDR2 SASEGT.